This T cell receptor beta chain originates from a study of cytomegalovirus exposure and HLA in healthy donors. V was cut by 1 base and J by 6 bases, with 8 bases left in between. CDR1 is SGHTA and CDR2 is FQGNSA in the germline V gene. The CDR3 is made up of 13 amino acids. PCR primers comprised 60 Vbeta and 13 Jbeta primers. Only in-frame clones appear in the TCRdb table, and some are missing; sequencing was by immunoSEQ multiplex PCR. The sample holds 190,000 or so clones, 80% seen once. With respect to this clone: Distinct nucleotide sequences in the sample also encode this CDR3.

The sequence derives from a boy between 5 and 17 years old in good health and CMV-seronegative. Material for sequencing was PBMCs. The chain recombines TRBV7-2 with TRBJ2-3; D remains unclear. CDR3 in amino acids: CASSLVGPDTQYF. CDR3 nucleotides: TGTGCCAGCAGCTTAGTTGGCCCGGATACGCAGTATTTT.